This entry concerns a single TCR beta chain. The entry originates in a study of blood T cell repertoires in COVID-19. Study as a whole: Collection of acute and convalescent COVID-19 samples took place in the United States, Italy and Spain. PBMCs, B-cell-depleted T cells, or T cells were the source of the cDNA or gDNA that made up the material.

How the authors handled the data: Using reference gene primer amplification, nucleated cell counts were estimated. The repertoire was sequenced with immunoSEQ multiplex PCR; TCRdb's copy has only in-frame clones and lacks some. Clone size and the V and J calls come from that table; the DNA yielded D and trimming. The sample shows under 90,000 clones, approximately 80% of them seen only once. Trimming took off 2 bases at V and 4 bases at J, with 14 bases between the two ends. The V gene's germline CDR1 is MNHNY and CDR2 SVGAGI (reference sequence). CDR3 length equals 16 residues. This chain joins TRBV6-6 and TRBJ1-4, with D unclear. The sequencing sample was made of peripheral blood. This clonotype was sampled from a man older than 75 with acute or convalescent COVID-19. This chain's CDR3 is CASSYGRQGNNEKLFF. The CDR3 DNA sequence: TGTGCCAGCAGTTACGGGAGACAAGGCAATAATGAAAAACTGTTTTTT.